These 18 T cell receptor beta chains were sequenced from one sample in a study of monozygotic twins with inflammatory bowel disease. TCRdb reanalyzed the 5' RACE reads and collapses them to one entry per CDR3 protein, without DNA. The listing contains 88,000 or so distinct CDR3 sequences. What was sequenced was blood. The receptors were gathered from a human donor with ulcerative colitis or Crohn's disease, or a healthy co-twin of an affected twin (not recorded which).

CDR3 sequence: CASSPGLAREQYF. V and J are TRBV7-8 and TRBJ2-7; the D gene TCRdb calls, TRBD2, cannot be checked with no DNA. Germline V gene lookup returns CDR1 SGHVS and CDR2 FQNEAQ. The CDR3 is 13 amino acids.

The rearrangement uses TRBV10-3 and TRBJ2-7; the TRBD1 assignment by TCRdb is unverifiable without DNA. The germline gives CDR1 ENHRY, CDR2 SYGVKD. This CDR3 is built from 13 residues. The CDR3 loop reads CAITGTGGYEQYF.

The rearrangement uses TRBV12-3 or TRBV12-4 and TRBJ1-2. The CDR3 extends over 13 amino acids. CDR3 loop: CASSLGLPYGYTF.

The chain employs TRBV7-6 and TRBJ2-5; TCRdb calls TRBD1, which cannot be checked without DNA. Germline CDR1 SGHVS, CDR2 FNYEAQ. This CDR3 has 13 amino acids. The CDR3 here is CASSPGIQETQYF.

This rearrangement joins TRBV23-1 to TRBJ2-3; TCRdb returns TRBD1, unconfirmable since there is no DNA. TRBV23-1 is classed as an ORF, of uncertain function. The CDR3 runs to 14 residues. Here the CDR3 reads CASSHVGGADTQYF.

This chain's CDR3 is CASNPRGYNTQYF. The rearrangement uses TRBV12-3 or TRBV12-4 and TRBJ2-3; with no DNA, the TCRdb D assignment of TRBD2 cannot be verified. CDR3 length: 13 residues.

The V call is TRBV20-1, the J call TRBJ1-6; no DNA is available, so the TRBD1 call from TCRdb remains unchecked. CDR3 length equals 14 residues. Germline V gives CDR1 DFQATT, CDR2 SNEGSKA (reference sequence). The CDR3 reads CSARGQVYNSPLHF.

This sequence joins TRBV7-2 and TRBJ2-3; no DNA is available, so the TRBD2 call from TCRdb remains unchecked. The CDR3 extends over 15 amino acids. The germline V gene encodes CDR1 SGHTA and CDR2 FQGNSA. CDR3 loop: CASSLVAGGGDTQYF.

J is TRBJ1-5 and V is TRBV20-1; TCRdb calls TRBD1, which cannot be checked without DNA. There are 13 residues in the CDR3. The germline gives CDR1 DFQATT, CDR2 SNEGSKA (reference sequence). CDR3 region: CSARDQGWQPQHF.

V is TRBV13 and J is TRBJ1-4. Per the germline V gene, CDR1 is PRHDT and CDR2 is FYEKMQ (reference sequence). The CDR3 totals 17 residues. This chain's CDR3 is CASSPGWRGGHSEKLFF.

This sequence joins TRBV11-2 and TRBJ2-7; checking the TCRdb D call of TRBD2 is not possible without DNA. Germline lookup yields CDR1 SGHAT and CDR2 FQNNGV. The CDR3 runs to 15 residues. The CDR3 here is CASSLERTSGYEQYF.

The chain couples TRBV5-4 to TRBJ2-6; TCRdb gives TRBD1 as the D gene, but with no DNA this cannot be confirmed. The length of the CDR3 is 16 residues. Per the germline V gene, CDR1 is SGHNT and CDR2 is YYREEE (reference sequence). The CDR3 loop reads CASSHPKGAGANVLTF.

This chain connects TRBV29-1 to TRBJ1-3; TCRdb proposes TRBD1, but this gene call is untestable without DNA. CDR1 and CDR2 from the germline V gene are SQVTM and ANQGSEA. The CDR3 is 12 residues long. This chain's CDR3 is CSATGVRNTIYF.

The gene calls are TRBV5-1 and TRBJ2-6. Germline CDR1 is SGHRS and CDR2 is YFSETQ. The CDR3 loop spans 15 amino acids. The CDR3 reads CASSWGASGANVLTF.

The chain carries TRBV6-2 or TRBV6-3 and TRBJ1-2. Germline V gene lookup returns CDR1 MNHEY and CDR2 SVGEGT. The CDR3 loop spans 14 amino acids. The CDR3: CASTPARAAYGYTF.

The chain recombines TRBV7-9 with TRBJ2-1; TCRdb's D call of TRBD2 is untestable without DNA. In germline, CDR1 is SEHNR, CDR2 FQNEAQ (reference sequence). The CDR3 runs to 17 residues. CDR3 residues: CASSSYVTSGGRNEQFF.

The chain recombines TRBV20-1 with TRBJ2-3; TCRdb reports TRBD1, a call that lacks DNA to check it against. The V gene's germline CDR1 is DFQATT and CDR2 SNEGSKA (reference sequence). The CDR3 has 14 amino acids. Here the CDR3 reads CSAGALAGKDTQYF.

V usage is TRBV7-2 and J usage is TRBJ2-5; TCRdb designates TRBD2, a call that cannot be tested without DNA. Germline V gene data show CDR1 as SGHTA and CDR2 as FQGNSA. This CDR3 comprises 15 residues. The CDR3 sequence is CASSLVGGPKETQYF.